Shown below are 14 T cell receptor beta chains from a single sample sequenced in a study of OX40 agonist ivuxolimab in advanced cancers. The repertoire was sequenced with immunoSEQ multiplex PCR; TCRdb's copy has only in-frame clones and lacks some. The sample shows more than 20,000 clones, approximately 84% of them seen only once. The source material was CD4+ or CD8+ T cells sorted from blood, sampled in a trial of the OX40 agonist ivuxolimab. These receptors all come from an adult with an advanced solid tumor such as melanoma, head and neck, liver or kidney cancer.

The CDR3 DNA reads as TGCGCCAGCAGCCTAACAGGGAATGAAGCTTTCTTT. This sequence encodes CASSLTGNEAFF. The gene calls are TRBV4-1 and TRBJ1-1, with D possibly matching TRBD1 (6 bases). V shed 4 bases and J shed 7 bases, with 10 bases lying between them. The germline V gene encodes CDR1 MGHRA and CDR2 YSYEKL. CDR3 size: 12 residues.

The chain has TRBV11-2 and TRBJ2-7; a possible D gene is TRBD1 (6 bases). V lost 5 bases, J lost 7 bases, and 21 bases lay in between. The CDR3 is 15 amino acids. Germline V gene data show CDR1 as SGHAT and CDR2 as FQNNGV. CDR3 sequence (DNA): TGTGCCAGCAGCACCATGACAGGCTATGACAGTGAGCAGTACTTC. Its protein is CASSTMTGYDSEQYF.

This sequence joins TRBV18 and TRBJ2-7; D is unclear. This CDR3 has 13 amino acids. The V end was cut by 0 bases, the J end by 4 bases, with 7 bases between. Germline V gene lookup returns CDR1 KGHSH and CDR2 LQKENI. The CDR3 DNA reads TGTGCCAGCTCACCACCGGTGGGATACGAGCAGTACTTC. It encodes CASSPPVGYEQYF. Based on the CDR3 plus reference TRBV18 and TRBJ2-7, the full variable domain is NAGVMQNPRHLVRRRGQEARLRCSPMKGHSHVYWYRQLPEEGLKFMVYLQKENIIDESGMPKERFSAEFPKEGPSILRIQQVVRGDSAAYFCASSPPVGYEQYFGPGTRLTVT.

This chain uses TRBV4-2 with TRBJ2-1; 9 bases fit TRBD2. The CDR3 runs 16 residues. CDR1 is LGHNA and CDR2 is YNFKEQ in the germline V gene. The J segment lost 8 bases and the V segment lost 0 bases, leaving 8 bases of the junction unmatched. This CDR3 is CASSQERLAGADEQFF. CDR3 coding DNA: TGTGCCAGCAGCCAAGAGCGATTAGCGGGAGCGGATGAGCAGTTCTTC.

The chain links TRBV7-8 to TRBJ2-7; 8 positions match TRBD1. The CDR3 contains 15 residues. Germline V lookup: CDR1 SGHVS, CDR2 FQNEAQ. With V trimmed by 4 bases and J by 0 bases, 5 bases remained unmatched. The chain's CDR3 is CASSWGTGNSYEQYF. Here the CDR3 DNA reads TGTGCCAGCAGCTGGGGGACAGGCAACTCCTACGAGCAGTACTTC.

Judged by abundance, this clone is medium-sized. CDR3 in amino acids: CASSRVAGDDEQYF. In nucleotides, the CDR3 is TGCGCCAGCAGCCGGGTAGCGGGAGATGACGAGCAGTACTTC. The chain combines TRBV5-1 with TRBJ2-7; TRBD2 matches at 9 bases. Germline loops: CDR1 SGHRS, CDR2 YFSETQ. CDR3 length: 14 amino acids. Germline trimming cut 4 bases from V and 5 bases from J; bases unmatched to any gene: 7. The complete variable domain, with remaining parts taken from reference TRBV5-1 and TRBJ2-7, reads KAGVTQTPRYLIKTRGQQVTLSCSPISGHRSVSWYQQTPGQGLQFLFEYFSETQRNKGNFPGRFSGRQFSNSRSEMNVSTLELGDSALYLCASSRVAGDDEQYFGPGTRLTVT.

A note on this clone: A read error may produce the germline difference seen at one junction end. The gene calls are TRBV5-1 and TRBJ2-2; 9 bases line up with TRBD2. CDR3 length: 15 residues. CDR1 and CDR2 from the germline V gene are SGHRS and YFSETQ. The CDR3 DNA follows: TGTGCCAGCAGCAGGACTAGCGAGATCACCGGGGAGCTGTTTTTT. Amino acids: CASSRTSEITGELFF.

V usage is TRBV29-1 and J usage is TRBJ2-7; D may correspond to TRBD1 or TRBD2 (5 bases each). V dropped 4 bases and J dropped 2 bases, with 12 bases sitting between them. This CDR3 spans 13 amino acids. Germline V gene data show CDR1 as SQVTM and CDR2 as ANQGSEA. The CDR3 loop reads CSVARGPPYEQYF. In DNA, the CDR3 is TGCAGCGTTGCGAGGGGCCCCCCCTACGAGCAGTACTTC.

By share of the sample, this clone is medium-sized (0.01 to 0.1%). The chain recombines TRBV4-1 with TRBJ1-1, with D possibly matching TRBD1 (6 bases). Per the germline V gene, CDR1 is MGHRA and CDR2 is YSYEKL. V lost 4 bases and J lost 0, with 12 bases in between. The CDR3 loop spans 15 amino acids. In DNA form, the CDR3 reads TGCGCCAGCAGCCCTGGCAGGGGCTTGAACACTGAAGCTTTCTTT. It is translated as CASSPGRGLNTEAFF.

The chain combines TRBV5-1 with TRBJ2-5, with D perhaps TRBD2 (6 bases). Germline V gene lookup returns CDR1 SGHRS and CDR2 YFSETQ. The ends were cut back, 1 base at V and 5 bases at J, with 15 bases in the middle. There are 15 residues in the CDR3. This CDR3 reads CASSLMEGVMETQYF. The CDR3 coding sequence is TGCGCCAGCAGCTTGATGGAGGGAGTAATGGAGACCCAGTACTTC.

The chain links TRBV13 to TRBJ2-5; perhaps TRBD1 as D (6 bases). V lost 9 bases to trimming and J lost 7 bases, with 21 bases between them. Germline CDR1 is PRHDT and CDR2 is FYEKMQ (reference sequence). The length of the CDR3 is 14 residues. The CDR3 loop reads CASPVRDKHGTQYF. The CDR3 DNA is TGTGCCAGTCCAGTCCGGGACAAACATGGGACCCAGTACTTC.

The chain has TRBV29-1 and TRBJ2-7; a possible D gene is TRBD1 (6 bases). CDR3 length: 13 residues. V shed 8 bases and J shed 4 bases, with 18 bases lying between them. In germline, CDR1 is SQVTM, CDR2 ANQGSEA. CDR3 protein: CSMYAGDQYEQYF. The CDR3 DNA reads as TGCAGCATGTATGCAGGGGACCAGTACGAGCAGTACTTC.

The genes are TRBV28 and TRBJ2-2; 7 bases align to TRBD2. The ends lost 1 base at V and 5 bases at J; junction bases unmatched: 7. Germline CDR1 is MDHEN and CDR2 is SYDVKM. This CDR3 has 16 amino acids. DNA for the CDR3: TGTGCCAGCAGTTTATCGGCTAGCGGTTCAACCGGGGAGCTGTTTTTT. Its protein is CASSLSASGSTGELFF.

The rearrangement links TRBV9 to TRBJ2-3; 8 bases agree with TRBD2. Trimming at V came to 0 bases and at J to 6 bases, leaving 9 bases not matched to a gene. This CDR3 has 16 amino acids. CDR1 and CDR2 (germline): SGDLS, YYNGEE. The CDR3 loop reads CASSVGISGISDTQYF. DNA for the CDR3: TGTGCCAGCAGCGTAGGGATTAGCGGGATTTCGGATACGCAGTATTTT.